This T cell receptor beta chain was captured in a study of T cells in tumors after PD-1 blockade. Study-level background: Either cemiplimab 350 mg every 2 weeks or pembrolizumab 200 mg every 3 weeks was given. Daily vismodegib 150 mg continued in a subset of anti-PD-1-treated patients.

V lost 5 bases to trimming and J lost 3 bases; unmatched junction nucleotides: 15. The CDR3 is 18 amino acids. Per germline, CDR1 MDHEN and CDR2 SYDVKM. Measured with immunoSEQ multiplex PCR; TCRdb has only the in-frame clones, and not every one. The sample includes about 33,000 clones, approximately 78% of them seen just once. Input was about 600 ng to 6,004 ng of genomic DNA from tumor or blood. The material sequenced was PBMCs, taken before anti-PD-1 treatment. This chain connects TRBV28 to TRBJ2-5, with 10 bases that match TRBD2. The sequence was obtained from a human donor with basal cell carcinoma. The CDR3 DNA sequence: TGTGCCAGCAGTGCGTCTCTAGGGCTAGCGGGAGATGAAGAGACCCAGTACTTC. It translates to CASSASLGLAGDEETQYF.